The 30 T cell receptor beta chains given below trace back to one sample, sequenced in a study of technical replicates of blood from several donors. The assay was immunoSEQ multiplex PCR, and TCRdb's table has in-frame clones only and misses some. The table shows 65,000 to 85,000 clones, with roughly 96% occurring only once. Sequencing was performed on T cells isolated from PBMCs. Source of these receptors: a human donor in good health.

This chain links TRBV7-9 with TRBJ1-5; D is possibly TRBD1 (6 bases). Trimming took off 4 bases at V and 7 bases at J, with 11 bases between the two ends. The CDR3 has 13 amino acids. In germline, CDR1 is SEHNR, CDR2 FQNEAQ (reference sequence). The DNA of the CDR3 is TGTGCCAGCAGCTCACAGGGTAACCAGCCCCAGCATTTT. Translated: CASSSQGNQPQHF.

V is TRBV2 and J is TRBJ1-5, with D uncertain. V shed 3 bases and J shed 4 bases, with 7 bases lying between them. Germline V gene data show CDR1 as SNHLY and CDR2 as FYNNEI. The CDR3 loop spans 13 amino acids. As DNA, the CDR3 is TGTGCCAGCAGTGATTGGCGGAATCAGCCCCAGCATTTT. Its protein product is CASSDWRNQPQHF.

The gene calls are TRBV11-3 and TRBJ2-1; TRBD1 aligns across 10 bases. CDR1 is SGHNT, CDR2 YENEEA, per germline. This CDR3 is 15 amino acids long. Trimming cost V 5 bases and J 6 bases; bases outside gene matches: 7. The CDR3 protein is CASSPTGGLVNEQFF. CDR3 DNA: TGTGCCAGCAGCCCGACAGGGGGCCTGGTCAATGAGCAGTTCTTC.

This clone has just one count. The chain links TRBV30 to TRBJ2-7, with a tentative D call TRBD2 (6 bases). CDR3 length: 12 residues. Per the germline V gene, CDR1 is GTSNPN and CDR2 is SVGIG (reference sequence). Trimming removed 4 bases from V and 3 bases from J, with 10 bases in between. The CDR3 region is CAWKTGLYEQYF. In nucleotides, the CDR3 is TGTGCCTGGAAAACGGGACTCTACGAGCAGTACTTC.

The chain joins TRBV9 to TRBJ1-2, with D unclear. V was pared by 0 bases and J by 4 bases, with 13 bases between. The CDR3 sequence is 15 residues long. Germline loops: CDR1 SGDLS, CDR2 YYNGEE. CDR3 bases: TGTGCCAGCAGCGTAGAAGAGGTGACTAGCTATGGCTACACCTTC. Protein sequence: CASSVEEVTSYGYTF.

The chain combines TRBV30 with TRBJ2-3; D not resolved. This CDR3 is 17 amino acids long. Per germline, CDR1 GTSNPN and CDR2 SVGIG (reference sequence). With 0 bases removed from V and 1 base from J, the gap between germline ends came to 17 bases. The CDR3 DNA follows: TGTGCCTGGAGTGTACGAGTGGGTAGCCGGGGCACAGATACGCAGTATTTT. This gives the protein CAWSVRVGSRGTDTQYF.

The rearrangement links TRBV28 to TRBJ2-7, with 7 bases lining up with TRBD1. The germline V gene encodes CDR1 MDHEN and CDR2 SYDVKM. J lost 4 bases, V lost 3 bases, and 6 bases had no gene match. This CDR3 is 14 amino acids long. CDR3: CASSLVDRVYEQYF. As DNA, the CDR3 is TGTGCCAGCAGTTTGGTCGACAGGGTGTACGAGCAGTACTTC.

The chain employs TRBV4-1 and TRBJ2-1; TRBD2 might be the D (6 bases). The CDR3 sequence is 13 residues long. Germline V gene data show CDR1 as MGHRA and CDR2 as YSYEKL. Trimming took 4 bases from V and 9 from J, leaving 13 bases between them. CDR3 protein: CASSPHEGLEQFF. Written as DNA, the CDR3 is TGCGCCAGCAGCCCCCATGAGGGACTTGAGCAGTTCTTC.

This chain connects TRBV5-1 to TRBJ1-1, with 7 nucleotides matching TRBD1. CDR1 and CDR2 (germline): SGHRS, YFSETQ. This CDR3 spans 16 amino acids. V lost 0 bases and J lost 9; bases outside the gene matches: 14. The CDR3 loop is CASSLEGARAGRKAFF. The CDR3 DNA reads TGCGCCAGCAGCTTGGAGGGGGCGCGAGCTGGGAGAAAAGCTTTCTTT.

This clone was detected only once. The chain uses TRBV28 and TRBJ2-3; 8 positions match TRBD1. Germline assignment: CDR1 MDHEN and CDR2 SYDVKM. CDR3 size: 18 residues. Trimming at V came to 2 bases and at J to 0 bases, leaving 10 bases not matched to a gene. CDR3: CASSLLRTGRASTDTQYF. CDR3 in DNA: TGTGCCAGCAGTTTACTACGGACAGGGCGTGCTAGCACAGATACGCAGTATTTT.

The chain uses TRBV29-1 and TRBJ1-4; 7 nucleotides match TRBD1. This CDR3 comprises 11 residues. Trimming took 7 bases from V and 8 from J; bases not matched to a gene: 4. CDR1 and CDR2 from the germline V gene are SQVTM and ANQGSEA. The CDR3 spells CSGGQKEKLFF. As DNA, the CDR3 is TGCAGCGGGGGACAGAAGGAAAAACTGTTTTTT.

The chain joins TRBV21-1 to TRBJ2-1; the table assigns TRBD1, which was not confirmed against the DNA. TRBV21-1 represents a pseudogene. The CDR3 extends over 21 amino acids. The CDR3: CASSTRQGKSTRRLVCNEQFF. As DNA, the CDR3 is TGTGCCAGCAGCACTCGACAGGGGAAATCTACCCGTCGCCTAGTTTGCAATGAGCAGTTCTTC.

V usage is TRBV5-4 and J usage is TRBJ2-3; the match to TRBD1 covers 7 bases. CDR1 SGHNT and CDR2 YYREEE come from the germline V gene (reference sequence). Losses at the gene ends were 4 bases for V and 5 bases for J; bases not matched to a gene: 7. The CDR3 consists of 14 residues. Written as DNA, the CDR3 is TGTGCCAGCAGCCCCGGACAGGTGGGAGATACGCAGTATTTT. Encoded protein: CASSPGQVGDTQYF.

The rearrangement links TRBV6-1 to TRBJ1-6; a weak D match, TRBD1 (5 bases). There are 17 residues in the CDR3. Germline CDR1 and CDR2: MNHNS and SASEGT. V was shortened by 2 bases and J by 2 bases, with 13 bases between the two germline ends. The CDR3 DNA is TGTGCCAGCAGTGAAAGGGGTCCGAAGCCCTATAATTCACCCCTCCACTTT. Residues: CASSERGPKPYNSPLHF.

The chain joins TRBV7-6 to TRBJ2-1; maybe TRBD2 (6 bases). CDR1 SGHVS and CDR2 FNYEAQ come from the germline V gene. Trimming pared 5 bases from V and 10 bases from J, leaving 12 bases between. The CDR3 extends over 12 amino acids. The CDR3 here is CASSVGGGEQFF. The CDR3, as DNA: TGTGCCAGCAGCGTGGGTGGGGGGGAGCAGTTCTTC.

The chain combines TRBV6-1 with TRBJ1-2; D unresolved. CDR1 and CDR2 (germline): MNHNS, SASEGT. The V end was cut by 6 bases, the J end by 6 bases, with 5 bases between. The CDR3 totals 10 residues. Here the CDR3 reads CASRLNGYTF. DNA of the CDR3: TGTGCCAGCAGATTAAATGGCTACACCTTC.

The chain combines TRBV28 with TRBJ2-5, with 15 positions matching TRBD2. The CDR3 runs to 16 residues. The germline V gene encodes CDR1 MDHEN and CDR2 SYDVKM. The V segment lost 6 bases and the J segment 2 bases; nucleotides outside the gene matches: 4. CDR3 bases: TGTGCCAGCAGAAAAGGACTAGCGGGAGGGCAAGAGACCCAGTACTTC. Translating it yields CASRKGLAGGQETQYF.

CDR3 coding DNA: TGTGCCAGCAGTGACGAGGCGGGTAATGAAAAACTGTTTTTT. Amino acid sequence: CASSDEAGNEKLFF. The chain uses TRBV2 and TRBJ1-4; D is ambiguous. Trimming removed 3 bases at V and 4 bases at J, with 9 bases between. CDR1 is SNHLY and CDR2 is FYNNEI in the germline V gene. The CDR3 loop spans 14 amino acids.

The chain uses TRBV7-2 and TRBJ2-7; weak D call: TRBD1 (7 bases). V was shortened by 5 bases and J by 3 bases, with 17 bases between the two germline ends. CDR3 length: 15 amino acids. Looked up from germline, CDR1 is SGHTA and CDR2 is FQGNSA. This CDR3 reads CASSRYRGLVYEQYF. The DNA for the CDR3 is TGTGCCAGCAGCCGTTACAGGGGACTCGTCTACGAGCAGTACTTC.

In the case of this clone: This same CDR3 is encoded by further DNA sequences in the sample. The chain uses TRBV5-1 and TRBJ2-7; 7 nucleotides agree with TRBD1. The CDR3 consists of 15 residues. V trimming: 0 bases; J trimming: 0 bases; junction bases outside the gene matches: 3. CDR1 and CDR2 (germline): SGHRS, YFSETQ. The CDR3 protein is CASSLGQGSSYEQYF. CDR3 in DNA: TGCGCCAGCAGCTTGGGACAGGGTAGCTCCTACGAGCAGTACTTC.

The chain carries TRBV20-1 and TRBJ2-7; D may be TRBD1 (5 bases). The V end lost 6 bases, the J end lost 6 bases, and 12 bases lay between the germline ends. There are 11 residues in the CDR3. CDR1 is DFQATT, CDR2 SNEGSKA, per germline (reference sequence). CDR3 sequence (DNA): TGCAGTGCCCCCCAGGGCCGCGAGCAGTACTTC. Translated: CSAPQGREQYF.

This clone was observed once. The chain carries TRBV29-1 and TRBJ2-2; D gene ambiguous. Germline CDR1 and CDR2: SQVTM and ANQGSEA. The V and J ends lost 2 bases and 5 bases respectively, with 3 bases between them. The CDR3 length is 11 residues. The CDR3 region is CSVESTGELFF. The CDR3 nucleotides read TGCAGCGTTGAATCTACCGGGGAGCTGTTTTTT.

This chain uses TRBV11-3 with TRBJ2-7, with 10 nucleotides matching TRBD1. CDR1 and CDR2 (germline): SGHNT, YENEEA. The CDR3 runs to 14 residues. The V gene end was trimmed by 6 bases and the J gene end by 5 bases; junction bases not matched to a gene: 7. CDR3 DNA: TGTGCCAGCAGAACCCGGGACAGGGGCGACGAGCAGTACTTC. This translates into CASRTRDRGDEQYF.

The chain carries TRBV6-1 and TRBJ1-1; 7 nucleotides agree with TRBD1. The CDR3 extends over 14 amino acids. The V gene's germline CDR1 is MNHNS and CDR2 SASEGT. Trimming removed 0 bases from V and 11 bases from J; junction bases left unmatched: 9. CDR3 amino acids: CASSEASGQVRAFF. CDR3 nucleotides: TGTGCCAGCAGTGAAGCGTCAGGACAGGTGAGGGCTTTCTTT.

The chain has TRBV5-4 and TRBJ2-7, with a weak D call TRBD1 (5 bases). Germline V CDR1 and CDR2: SGHNT, YYREEE (reference sequence). There are 13 residues in the CDR3. V was cut by 0 bases and J by 4 bases, with 8 bases left in between. CDR3 sequence: CASSLGGPYEQYF. CDR3 DNA sequence: TGTGCCAGCAGCTTGGGGGGCCCATACGAGCAGTACTTC.

The chain links TRBV10-1 to TRBJ2-7; 10 nucleotides line up with TRBD2. With 4 bases clipped from V and 3 bases from J, the junction kept 3 bases outside the gene matches. The CDR3 spans 14 residues. Germline V gene data show CDR1 as WNHNN and CDR2 as SYGVQD (reference sequence). The CDR3 region is CASSGTSGDYEQYF. The CDR3 DNA follows: TGCGCCAGCAGTGGAACTAGCGGGGACTACGAGCAGTACTTC.

The chain couples TRBV25-1 to TRBJ2-2, with D tentatively TRBD1 (6 bases). Per germline, CDR1 MGHDK and CDR2 SYGVNS. The V and J ends lost 4 bases and 2 bases respectively, with 20 bases between them. The CDR3 loop spans 18 amino acids. The CDR3 nucleotides are TGTGCCAGCAGTGGGGACAAGGGTCGCATATATAACACCGGGGAGCTGTTTTTT. Its protein is CASSGDKGRIYNTGELFF.

V gene TRBV5-1 combines with J gene TRBJ1-2; TRBD1 is a possible D gene (6 bases). Germline V gene sequence: CDR1 SGHRS, CDR2 YFSETQ. This CDR3 has 17 residues. V lost 0 bases and J 1 base, leaving 16 bases between the germline ends. The CDR3 loop reads CASSLDNRVVGNYGYTF. The CDR3 nucleotides are TGCGCCAGCAGCTTGGATAACAGGGTTGTGGGTAACTATGGCTACACCTTC.

This chain links TRBV7-4 with TRBJ1-6, with 7 positions matching TRBD1. Germline-derived CDR1 and CDR2 are SGHVT and SQSDAQ. V gave up 6 bases and J gave up 1 base; unmatched junction bases: 9. The CDR3 contains 17 residues. CDR3: CASSTRGRGSYNSPLHF. The CDR3 DNA reads TGTGCCAGCAGTACAAGGGGGCGCGGGTCCTATAATTCACCCCTCCACTTT.

V usage is TRBV7-9 and J usage is TRBJ2-6, with D perhaps matching TRBD1 (5 bases). V was trimmed by 4 bases and J by 0 bases, leaving 10 bases between them. The germline V gene encodes CDR1 SEHNR and CDR2 FQNEAQ (reference sequence). This CDR3 region has 16 residues. This CDR3 is CASSWGLSSGANVLTF. Written as DNA, the CDR3 is TGTGCCAGCAGCTGGGGCCTAAGCTCTGGGGCCAACGTCCTGACTTTC.